What follows is one T cell receptor (beta chain) and its context. Its cognate antigen has yet to be identified. No base qualities exist here, and no much larger clone lies one base off it. The record originates from a study of Ad26.COV2.S vaccination and SARS-CoV-2 variants (dated by TCRdb to the early 2020s). About the investigation overall: Vaccine-arm donors came from COV1001, a multicentre, randomized, double-blind, placebo-controlled phase I-IIa trial of Ad26.COV2.S in healthy adults. TCRbeta repertoire sequencing served as the tool for gauging how specific and how broad the SARS-CoV-2-reactive T cell receptors were following Ad26.COV2.S vaccination. A total of approximately 30 samples were included in the TCR-sequenced set, comprising around 19 Ad26.COV2.S vaccine recipients, 5 placebo recipients and 8 SARS-CoV-2 convalescent individuals. Investigators did not know the trial group allocation while performing experiments and assessing outcomes. Ad26.COV2.S was administered intramuscularly at 5 x 10^10 or 1 x 10^11 viral particles, either as a single shot or as two shots given 56 days apart. Participants in the trial were split at random into five groups of five each, receiving low-dose or high-dose Ad26.COV2.S once or twice, or else placebo on both occasions.

Points the paper makes about the study in general: It was noted by the authors that total T cell responses may have been underestimated by the TCR breadth and depth analyses. Substantial breadth of spike-specific CD8+ and CD4+ T cell responses was reported after vaccination. Comparable non-spike TCR breadth was observed between vaccine and placebo recipients, consistent with only spike being contained in the vaccine. The study was not powered to compare responses between vaccine doses or regimens. Ad26.COV2.S recipients had higher spike-specific TCR breadth than placebo recipients (P = 0.0014).

Reading from cysteine to phenylalanine, the CDR3 counts 14 amino acids. The DNA shown is the 42-base CDR3, in frame from base 1. Taken from the germline V gene (reference sequence), the CDR1 and CDR2 loops are GTSNPN and SVGIG. V is cut by 3 bases and J by 2 bases, and the space between the germline ends is 13 bases. The immunoSEQ Assay was the method used to sequence TCRbeta CDR3 regions. After extraction, genomic DNA underwent amplification by bias-controlled multiplex PCR, followed by high-throughput sequencing. The authors' analysis ran thus. Collapsing and filtering of sequences were performed to quantify the absolute abundance of each unique TCRbeta CDR3 region. T cell fraction was estimated by normalizing TCRbeta template counts to usable DNA, which was measured by amplifying reference genes present in all nucleated cells. Repertoire TCRs were annotated as SARS-CoV-2-specific by exact matching of V gene, CDR3 amino acid sequence and J gene to a known reactive TCR set. The reference SARS-CoV-2 TCR set was derived from MIRA and filtered for enrichment in COVID-19-positive ImmuneCODE repertoires, a step that removed public or cross-reactive TCRs. Using the MIRA antigens, annotated TCRs were further analysed by specific ORF or by position within an ORF. Breadth was defined as the number of annotated unique rearrangements divided by the total number of unique productive rearrangements, and depth was defined as the summed frequency of the annotated unique rearrangements. Two-sided Wilcoxon rank-sum tests were applied when comparing TCR breadth between groups. Entries here come from immuneACCESS through TCRdb and include only in-frame sequences with V and J called. Some clones fail to appear in such tables; in the studies checked, an unresolved V gene covers under half of the shortfall, and the cause of the remainder is unknown. That table is the source of V, J and clone size, and D and trimming were worked out from the DNA. Recorded for this sample are 300,000 to 350,000 clones; about 87% of them occurred a single time. The ten largest make up around 6.6% of the sample.

The treatment or condition label for this specimen denotes: around 19 received Ad26.COV2.S at low or high dose, single or two shots; several received placebo; per-sample allocation not given. For vaccine and placebo recipients, repertoires were sequenced using samples collected on day 63 after the first injection. Between 29 July and 7 August 2020, Cohort 1b enrolled about two dozen adults aged 18-55 years at one site in Boston, USA. Ad26.COV2.S consisted of a replication-incompetent adenovirus type 26 vector by which a prefusion-stabilized SARS-CoV-2 spike protein from the original Wuhan strain was expressed.

The sequence is built from TRBV30 and TRBJ2-5; a tentative D match to TRBD2 spans 6 bases. The sample in question was peripheral blood, obtained in a trial of Ad26.COV2.S vaccine versus placebo. The source of this sequence is a person between 18 and 60 years old who received the Ad26.COV2.S COVID-19 vaccine or a placebo. The nucleotide sequence is given as TGTGCCTGGAGACGAACTAGCAGACAAGAGACCCAGTACTTC. It codes for CAWRRTSRQETQYF.